This paragraph covers one TCR beta chain sequence. The antigen remains unidentified. These data belong to a study of cytomegalovirus exposure and HLA in healthy donors. Findings of the study overall: The only immune exposure information that was available was CMV serostatus.

Vbeta (60) and Jbeta (13) primers were used in the PCR. The method was immunoSEQ multiplex PCR; TCRdb's version includes in-frame clones alone and lacks a portion of them. The repertoire includes approximately 180,000 clones, roughly 73% of them detected once, and about 1.7% sits in the top ten. This CDR3 is built from 15 residues. V shed 1 base and J shed 3 bases, with 10 bases lying between them. The V gene's germline CDR1 is SGHDT and CDR2 YYEEEE. The J gene is TRBJ2-2, the V gene TRBV5-6; D might be TRBD1 (5 bases). Sequenced material: PBMCs. The clonotype comes from a woman under 40 in good health and CMV-seronegative. The CDR3 nucleotides are TGTGCCAGCAGCTTGATAGACAGACACACCGGGGAGCTGTTTTTT. Translating it yields CASSLIDRHTGELFF.